The clone carrying this T cell receptor (beta chain) was counted only a few times. Its cognate antigen is unknown. From the reads, TCRdb called clonotypes with MiXCR, one entry per CDR3 protein. The sample has approximately 1,000,000 distinct CDR3 sequences, roughly 30% seen once; the top ten hold roughly 13%. These data belong to a study of T cell repertoires in cytomegalovirus infection. Study in general: Recently identified HLA-C-restricted CMV epitopes were used, and well-studied HLA-B-restricted CMV epitopes were used as well. Public TCR beta signatures marked donors with CMV infection and the matching HLA.

This CDR3 has 16 residues. Deletions cut 3 bases from V and 4 bases from J, with 15 bases between. Germline V lookup: CDR1 MGHRA, CDR2 YSYEKL. Broader study findings: CMV-specific HLA-C-restricted TCR beta clonotypes dominated the ex vivo response. People with CMV and the relevant HLA were identified by cumulative public TCR beta family frequency.

This specimen was cultured CD8+ T cells from PBMCs, taken from culture after CMV antigen stimulation. This rearrangement joins TRBV4-1 to TRBJ2-2; a weak D match, TRBD1 (7 bases). This receptor was taken from a human donor in good health (CMV status not recorded). Some clones in this sample may be carry-over from other donors' samples. Here the CDR3 reads CASSHPRDSSTGELFF. In nucleotides, the CDR3 is TGCGCCAGCAGCCACCCGCGGGACAGCAGCACCGGGGAGCTGTTTTTT.